A single TCR beta chain is shown here with its context. Its antigen is unidentified. Deep was the level used in running the assay. Sequencing used immunoSEQ multiplex PCR; TCRdb keeps in-frame clones, though not all of them. The sample lists 2 million or so clones, approximately 95% occurring once. The length of the CDR3 is 14 residues. Germline CDR1 and CDR2: MNHEY and SVGAGI. Trimming pared 6 bases from V and 3 bases from J, leaving 9 bases between. This specimen belongs to a study of shared clonotypes between healthy human individuals. Whole-study context: Donor ages ranged 18 to 49 years: a couple of women, a few men.

Whole-study findings and limits: Inspection by rarefaction showed sorted-subset sequencing to be incomplete despite large depth. Generally, naive subsets came out with larger estimated richness than memory subsets.

The chain carries TRBV6-5 and TRBJ2-6; D may be TRBD2 (6 bases). Sequenced input: naive CD4+ T cells sorted from blood. Sample subset: CD45RA+ positively selected. This sequence originates from a man between 18 and 29 years old in good health. The CDR3 is CASREGYGANVLTF. The CDR3 region has the DNA TGTGCCAGCAGGGAGGGGTATGGGGCCAACGTCCTGACTTTC.